The 26 T cell receptor beta chains below come from one sample, sequenced in a study of CD8 T cells in ankylosing spondylitis. Study findings and constraints: Ankylosing spondylitis blood seemed to carry a telltale TCR beta motif made of roughly eight highly homologous variants.

TCRdb called the 5' RACE reads again in MiXCR, with one record for every CDR3 protein. The sample shows around 480,000 distinct CDR3 sequences, roughly 15% of them seen only once. No antigen is known for these receptors. Sequencing input: blood, either unsorted or a sorted T cell fraction (not recorded which). Source of these receptors: a male donor with ankylosing spondylitis.

V gene TRBV7-3 combines with J gene TRBJ2-3; 14 nucleotides match TRBD2. CDR3 size: 16 residues. V was pared by 4 bases and J by 4 bases, with 4 bases of the junction left unmatched. Germline CDR1 reads SGHTA; CDR2 reads FQGTGA. The CDR3 sequence is CASSSRLAGGPDTQYF. DNA for the CDR3: TGTGCCAGCAGCTCCCGACTAGCGGGGGGGCCAGATACGCAGTATTTT.

The chain uses TRBV6-5 and TRBJ1-1; no definite D call. V dropped 2 bases and J dropped 1 base, with 11 bases sitting between them. CDR3 length: 15 amino acids. The germline CDR1 and CDR2 sequences are MNHEY and SVGAGI. CDR3 DNA: TGTGCCAGCAGTTACAAAAGGCGGAAGAACACTGAAGCTTTCTTT. It codes for CASSYKRRKNTEAFF.

The CDR3 DNA reads as TGTGCCAGCAGTTTAAGGCACAGTAGCTCCTACGAGCAGTACTTC. It yields the protein CASSLRHSSSYEQYF. The chain joins TRBV27 to TRBJ2-7; D remains unclear. V lost 2 bases and J lost 0, with 11 bases in between. Germline-derived CDR1 and CDR2 are MNHEY and SMNVEV (reference sequence). The CDR3 spans 15 residues.

The sample holds a few counts of this clonotype. The chain recombines TRBV5-1 with TRBJ2-7, with D possibly being TRBD1 (6 bases). Per the germline V gene, CDR1 is SGHRS and CDR2 is YFSETQ. This CDR3 is built from 14 residues. Trimming cost V 1 base and J 3 bases, with 11 bases left between them. The chain's CDR3 is CASSLTGTNYEQYF. CDR3 DNA: TGCGCCAGCAGCTTGACAGGGACGAACTACGAGCAGTACTTC. Together with reference TRBV5-1 and TRBJ2-7, the CDR3 gives the full variable domain: KAGVTQTPRYLIKTRGQQVTLSCSPISGHRSVSWYQQTPGQGLQFLFEYFSETQRNKGNFPGRFSGRQFSNSRSEMNVSTLELGDSALYLCASSLTGTNYEQYFGPGTRLTVT.

In its sample, this clonotype was seen a few times. The gene calls are TRBV2 and TRBJ1-5, with a weak D call TRBD1 (6 bases). Trimming shortened V by 4 bases and J by 3 bases, and 10 bases separated the two germline ends. CDR1 SNHLY and CDR2 FYNNEI come from the germline V gene. The CDR3 is 14 amino acids. CDR3 region: CASSGDRTNQPQHF. CDR3 DNA: TGTGCCAGCAGTGGAGACAGGACCAATCAGCCCCAGCATTTT.

The chain carries TRBV24-1 and TRBJ2-5; 8 bases map to TRBD1. The CDR3 consists of 16 residues. CDR1 and CDR2 from the germline V gene are KGHDR and SFDVKD. Germline trimming cut 3 bases from V and 4 bases from J; bases unmatched to any gene: 9. The CDR3 coding sequence is TGTGCCACCAGTGATCCCACCGGACAGGGAGGAGAGACCCAGTACTTC. Amino acids: CATSDPTGQGGETQYF.

The chain is built from TRBV14 and TRBJ2-7, with a weak D call TRBD1 (5 bases). The V and J ends lost 4 bases and 9 bases respectively, with 22 bases between them. This CDR3 is built from 15 residues. Germline lookup yields CDR1 SGHDN and CDR2 FVKESK. The CDR3 loop reads CASSPTAKGTSGQYF. Written as DNA, the CDR3 is TGTGCCAGCAGCCCGACAGCGAAAGGTACATCGGGGCAGTACTTC.

The V call is TRBV12-5, the J call TRBJ1-1, with TRBD1 identical over 9 bases. V lost 6 bases, J lost 5 bases, and 10 bases stayed unmatched. The length of the CDR3 is 15 residues. Looked up from germline, CDR1 is LGHNT and CDR2 is FRNRAP. This CDR3 is CASGTPGTGSTEAFF. DNA for the CDR3: TGTGCTAGTGGCACACCCGGGACAGGGTCTACTGAAGCTTTCTTT.

This clonotype was seen repeatedly, ten times or more. The V gene is TRBV4-1, the J gene TRBJ2-1; D gene ambiguous. V lost 4 bases and J lost 7, with 14 bases in between. This CDR3 has 14 amino acids. Germline loops: CDR1 MGHRA, CDR2 YSYEKL. The CDR3 DNA reads TGCGCCAGCAGCCGGAATGAGGTACAAAATGAGCAGTTCTTC. This translates into CASSRNEVQNEQFF.

This chain links TRBV11-2 with TRBJ2-1; 12 positions match TRBD2. The CDR3 is 18 residues long. CDR1 is SGHAT, CDR2 FQNNGV, per germline. Losses at the gene ends were 0 bases for V and 9 bases for J; bases not matched to a gene: 12. The CDR3 nucleotides read TGTGCCAGCAGCTTAGAGGCTCGGGCTAGCGGGAGGGCCAGTGAGCAGTTCTTC. Protein sequence: CASSLEARASGRASEQFF.

The CDR3 nucleotides read TGCAGTGCTAGTGGACAGCGAACCTACGAGCAGTACTTC. The encoded protein is CSASGQRTYEQYF. The gene calls are TRBV20-1 and TRBJ2-7; possible D gene TRBD1, 6 bases. Germline V gives CDR1 DFQATT, CDR2 SNEGSKA (reference sequence). The CDR3 contains 13 residues. V lost 3 bases and J 2 bases, leaving 11 bases between the germline ends.

The chain carries TRBV5-1 and TRBJ2-5; the D gene is possibly TRBD1 (6 bases). The ends were cut back, 0 bases at V and 4 bases at J, with 10 bases in the middle. The germline V gene has CDR1 SGHRS and CDR2 YFSETQ. This CDR3 is 14 amino acids long. CDR3 bases: TGCGCCAGCAGCTTGGTCAGGGGAAGAGAGACCCAGTACTTC. Encoded protein: CASSLVRGRETQYF.

The table lists this clonotype with a count of one. The chain is built from TRBV28 and TRBJ2-1, with a weak D call TRBD2 (5 bases). CDR3 length: 12 residues. Germline-derived CDR1 and CDR2 are MDHEN and SYDVKM. The V and J ends lost 6 bases and 7 bases respectively, with 10 bases between them. CDR3 DNA sequence: TGTGCCAGCAGAACCCCGGGAAATGAGCAGTTCTTC. Translated: CASRTPGNEQFF. Variable domain in full (rest from reference TRBV28 and TRBJ2-1): DVKVTQSSRYLVKRTGEKVFLECVQDMDHENMFWYRQDPGLGLRLIYFSYDVKMKEKGDIPEGYSVSREKKERFSLILESASTNQTSMYLCASRTPGNEQFFGPGTRLTVL.

In this sample, this clonotype turned up many times. The V call is TRBV5-1, the J call TRBJ2-5, with 11 bases that match TRBD2. V shed 0 bases and J 4 bases; nucleotides not matched to a gene: 2. The CDR3 has 15 residues. Germline V gene data show CDR1 as SGHRS and CDR2 as YFSETQ. The CDR3 nucleotides are TGCGCCAGCAGCTTGGCCGGGACTAGCGGAGAGACCCAGTACTTC. Protein sequence: CASSLAGTSGETQYF.

The chain has TRBV20-1 and TRBJ2-7; D is undetermined. The V and J ends lost 0 bases and 4 bases respectively, with 13 bases between them. The CDR3 sequence is 14 residues long. Germline V gene lookup returns CDR1 DFQATT and CDR2 SNEGSKA (reference sequence). The chain's CDR3 is CSARDRVTQYEQYF. The CDR3 nucleotides are TGCAGTGCTAGAGATCGGGTAACACAGTACGAGCAGTACTTC.

This clonotype was recorded many times. The chain has TRBV6-2 or TRBV6-3 and TRBJ2-1; D might be TRBD1 (6 bases). Trimming shortened V by 5 bases and J by 3 bases, and 14 bases separated the two germline ends. CDR1 and CDR2 from the germline V gene are MNHEY and SVGEGT. The CDR3 covers 15 residues. DNA for the CDR3: TGTGCCAGCAGTCGAACAGGGTCTCTCTACAATGAGCAGTTCTTC. It codes for CASSRTGSLYNEQFF.

This clonotype was picked up a small number of times. This chain uses TRBV11-2 with TRBJ1-3; D gene ambiguous. V lost 1 base to trimming and J lost 4 bases, with 8 bases between them. The CDR3 extends over 14 amino acids. Germline V lookup: CDR1 SGHAT, CDR2 FQNNGV. CDR3 loop: CASSLVPGGNTIYF. CDR3 nucleotide sequence: TGTGCCAGCAGCTTAGTGCCGGGAGGAAACACCATATATTTT. The whole variable domain, filled in from reference TRBV11-2 and TRBJ1-3, reads EAGVAQSPRYKIIEKRQSVAFWCNPISGHATLYWYQQILGQGPKLLIQFQNNGVVDDSQLPKDRFSAERLKGVDSTLKIQPAKLEDSAVYLCASSLVPGGNTIYFGEGSWLTVV.

This clonotype was counted many times. This CDR3 reads CASSLAGHEQYF. The CDR3 nucleotides read TGTGCCAGCAGCTTAGCCGGCCACGAGCAGTACTTC. The genes are TRBV11-2 and TRBJ2-7; D gene ambiguous. Germline V gene data show CDR1 as SGHAT and CDR2 as FQNNGV. The length of the CDR3 is 12 residues. V was cut by 1 base and J by 5 bases, with 6 bases left in between.

The rearrangement uses TRBV7-9 and TRBJ1-2; 7 nucleotides align to TRBD1. Germline V gives CDR1 SEHNR, CDR2 FQNEAQ (reference sequence). V dropped 11 bases and J dropped 0; count of bases not matched to a gene: 6. The CDR3 totals 13 residues. The CDR3 protein is CAGIQGANYGYTF. Written as DNA, the CDR3 is TGTGCCGGCATCCAGGGGGCTAACTATGGCTACACCTTC.

This clonotype showed up just a few times. The gene calls are TRBV20-1 and TRBJ1-6; D not resolved. Trimming removed 2 bases from V and 9 bases from J, with 11 bases in between. The length of the CDR3 is 13 residues. Germline V gene sequence: CDR1 DFQATT, CDR2 SNEGSKA (reference sequence). The CDR3 reads CSARTGSTSPLHF. CDR3 coding DNA: TGCAGTGCTAGAACCGGGAGCACTTCACCCCTCCACTTT.

This clonotype was observed many times. The gene calls are TRBV29-1 and TRBJ2-7; D possibly uses TRBD1 or TRBD2 (6 bases each). Germline CDR1 SQVTM, CDR2 ANQGSEA. Trimming cost V 4 bases and J 7 bases, with 14 bases left between them. The CDR3 consists of 12 residues. This chain's CDR3 is CSVASGAGEQYF. DNA for the CDR3: TGCAGCGTTGCATCAGGGGCGGGAGAGCAGTACTTC.

V usage is TRBV29-1 and J usage is TRBJ1-1; D is unresolved. The CDR3 consists of 10 residues. Germline V gene lookup returns CDR1 SQVTM and CDR2 ANQGSEA. With 4 bases removed from V and 4 bases from J, the gap between germline ends came to 4 bases. The CDR3 loop reads CSVASTEAFF. DNA for the CDR3: TGCAGCGTTGCCAGCACTGAAGCTTTCTTT.

The chain couples TRBV18 to TRBJ1-1, with 7 bases matching TRBD1. There are 16 residues in the CDR3. With V trimmed by 2 bases and J by 3 bases, 9 bases remained unmatched. Germline V lookup: CDR1 KGHSH, CDR2 LQKENI. The CDR3 DNA follows: TGTGCCAGCTCACCAAGGGACCCAGGGGGGTACACTGAAGCTTTCTTT. It yields the protein CASSPRDPGGYTEAFF.

This clonotype was observed a few times. The gene calls are TRBV11-2 and TRBJ2-7, with D tentatively TRBD1 or TRBD2 (5 bases each). V was pared by 4 bases and J by 4 bases, with 11 bases between. This CDR3 comprises 13 residues. Per the germline V gene, CDR1 is SGHAT and CDR2 is FQNNGV. The chain's CDR3 is CASSWGPGYEQYF. DNA for the CDR3: TGTGCCAGCAGCTGGGGACCCGGTTACGAGCAGTACTTC.

The chain joins TRBV4-2 to TRBJ1-5; 7 positions agree with TRBD1. The V gene's germline CDR1 is LGHNA and CDR2 YNFKEQ. J lost 7 bases, V lost 0 bases, and 6 bases had no gene match. The CDR3 is made up of 15 amino acids. CDR3 in amino acids: CASSQDTGARQPQHF. CDR3 coding DNA: TGTGCCAGCAGCCAAGATACAGGGGCAAGGCAGCCCCAGCATTTT.

The J gene is TRBJ1-4, the V gene TRBV30; D unresolved. Per germline, CDR1 GTSNPN and CDR2 SVGIG (reference sequence). Trimming shortened V by 2 bases and J by 1 base, and 8 bases separated the two germline ends. The length of the CDR3 is 14 residues. CDR3 DNA: TGTGCCTGGAGTCGAGGTGGAACTAATGAAAAACTGTTTTTT. This codes for CAWSRGGTNEKLFF.